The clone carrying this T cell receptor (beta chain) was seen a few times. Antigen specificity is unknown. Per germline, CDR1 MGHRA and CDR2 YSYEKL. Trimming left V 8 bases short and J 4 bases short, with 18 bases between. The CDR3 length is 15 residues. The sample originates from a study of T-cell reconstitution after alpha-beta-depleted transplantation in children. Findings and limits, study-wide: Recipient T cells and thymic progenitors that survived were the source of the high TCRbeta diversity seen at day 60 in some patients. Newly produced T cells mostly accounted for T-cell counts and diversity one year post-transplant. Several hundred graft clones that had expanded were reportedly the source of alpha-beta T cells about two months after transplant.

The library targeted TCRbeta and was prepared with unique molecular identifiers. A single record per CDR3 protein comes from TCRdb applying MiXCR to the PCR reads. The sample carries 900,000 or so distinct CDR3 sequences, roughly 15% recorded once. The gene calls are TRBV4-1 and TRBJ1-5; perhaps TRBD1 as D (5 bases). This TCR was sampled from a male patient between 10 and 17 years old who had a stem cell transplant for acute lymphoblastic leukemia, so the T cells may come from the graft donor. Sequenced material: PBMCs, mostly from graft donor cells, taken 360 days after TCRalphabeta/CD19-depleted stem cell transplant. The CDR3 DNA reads TGCGCCAGCCGACAGAGGGCTATACGGAATCAGCCCCAGCATTTT. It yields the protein CASRQRAIRNQPQHF.